Listed below are T cell receptor beta chains from one sample, sequenced in a study of blood T cell repertoires in COVID-19. Clones were sequenced by immunoSEQ multiplex PCR, and TCRdb holds only the in-frame ones, with some missing. The data contain fewer than 150,000 clones, approximately 88% of them singletons. The sample consisted of peripheral blood. All receptors come from a human donor in a cohort sampled during active COVID-19. Each CDR3 is given with its conserved first and last residue. A D gene is named only where the DNA matches it firmly. Not every row has a clone size; where given, it reads once, few, many or a size class.

>TRBV19|-|TRBJ1-5|few
TGTGCCAGTAGTTATGACAGTCTAAGCAATCAGCCCCAGCATTTT
CASSYDSLSNQPQHF
>TRBV6-1|-|TRBJ1-2|few
TGTGCCAGCAGTGAAGGGGGAGGTAACTATGGCTACACCTTC
CASSEGGGNYGYTF
>TRBV4-1|TRBD2|TRBJ2-1|-
TGCGCCAGCAGCCCTACGGGGGGGCCATCCTACAATGAGCAGTTCTTC
CASSPTGGPSYNEQFF
>TRBV30|-|TRBJ1-1|-
TGTGCCTGGAGTGTAAGTGGGCACTACACTGAAGCTTTCTTT
CAWSVSGHYTEAFF
>TRBV19|TRBD1|TRBJ2-5|-
TGTGCCAGTAGTTTTACAGGGGGCTTCCAAGAGACCCAGTACTTC
CASSFTGGFQETQYF
>TRBV3-1/TRBV3-2|-|TRBJ1-2|-
TGTGCCAGCAGCCAGTCCCAGGGCGACTATGGCTACACCTTC
CASSQSQGDYGYTF
>TRBV5-6|TRBD1|TRBJ1-1|few
TGTGCCAGCACTGGGGACAGGGGGCGGAACACTGAAGCTTTCTTT
CASTGDRGRNTEAFF
>TRBV27|-|TRBJ2-1|-
TGTGCCAGCAGTTCCCTAGATTGGTTTTTCTCCTACAATGAGCAGTTCTTC
CASSSLDWFFSYNEQFF
>TRBV6-2/TRBV6-3|TRBD1|TRBJ1-5|few
TGTGCCAGCACCCCCTCTTGGACAGGGCAGAGCAATCAGCCCCAGCATTTT
CASTPSWTGQSNQPQHF
>TRBV7-9|TRBD1|TRBJ1-6|-
TGTGCCAGCAGCTTAATACAGGGGGCTGGTTCACCCCTCCACTTT
CASSLIQGAGSPLHF
>TRBV9|-|TRBJ2-2|-
TGTGCCAGCAGCGGGACGGGGGTGACCGGGGAGCTGTTTTTT
CASSGTGVTGELFF
>TRBV5-1|TRBD1|TRBJ1-1|once
TGCGCCAGTAACCTACAGGGGGTGGTAGGGAACACTGAAGCTTTCTTT
CASNLQGVVGNTEAFF
>TRBV7-8|-|TRBJ1-1|-
TGTGCCAGCAGCATCCGACAGGACGCGTACACTGAAGCTTTCTTT
CASSIRQDAYTEAFF
>TRBV19|-|TRBJ1-2|-
TGTGCCAGTAGTATAGGGGCCTCTGGCTACACCTTC
CASSIGASGYTF
>TRBV5-6|TRBD1|TRBJ1-2|-
TGTGCCAGCAGCGCGTGGGACAGGGATGGCTACACCTTC
CASSAWDRDGYTF
>TRBV25-1|-|TRBJ1-2|-
TGTGCCAGCAGTGTCCGGACGGGAGATGGCTACACCTTC
CASSVRTGDGYTF
>TRBV7-9|TRBD2|TRBJ2-3|-
TGTGCCAGCAGCCCTAGCGGGGGGGGAGATACGCAGTATTTT
CASSPSGGGDTQYF
>TRBV3-1/TRBV3-2|-|TRBJ1-2|-
TGTGCCAGCAGCCAAGTAGCCCTCCCGGGGGGCTACACCTTC
CASSQVALPGGYTF
>TRBV18|-|TRBJ1-1|once
TGTGCCAGCTCACCAGCCGGGGGGGCCTACACTGAAGCTTTCTTT
CASSPAGGAYTEAFF
>TRBV5-1|-|TRBJ1-1|-
TGCGCCAGCAGCCACCCCCGGGAGGGGGGCACTGAAGCTTTCTTT
CASSHPREGGTEAFF
>TRBV12-3/TRBV12-4|-|TRBJ2-3|-
TGTGCCAGCAGTTTAGGAGTTGTAGATACGCAGTATTTT
CASSLGVVDTQYF
>TRBV13|-|TRBJ1-2|-
TGTGCCAGCGGCAGGGGTAACTATGGCTACACCTTC
CASGRGNYGYTF
>TRBV2|-|TRBJ2-3|-
TGTGCCAGCAAGGGGGAGGATACGCAGTATTTT
CASKGEDTQYF
>TRBV12-3/TRBV12-4|TRBD1|TRBJ2-1|-
TGTGCCAGCAGCCTGGGACAGGGGAATGAGCAGTTCTTC
CASSLGQGNEQFF
>TRBV5-8|-|TRBJ2-3|-
TGTGCCAGCAGCTTGGGGGTCGGGGGAGCCACAGATACGCAGTATTTT
CASSLGVGGATDTQYF
>TRBV7-9|TRBD2|TRBJ2-7|-
TGTGCCAGCAGCTTTCCCTCCTCGGGACTAGCGGGGACCTACGAGCAGTACTTC
CASSFPSSGLAGTYEQYF
>TRBV7-9|-|TRBJ2-3|-
TGTGCCAGCAGCCTCTCTGAGGTAAAGGGCACAGATACGCAGTATTTT
CASSLSEVKGTDTQYF
>TRBV7-6|-|TRBJ1-6|once
TGTGCCAGCAGCTCCTCCCGGGGGGGGGCCAGTAATTCACCCCTCCACTTT
CASSSSRGGASNSPLHF